These T cell receptor beta chains were read from a single sample in a study of tumor-infiltrating lymphocytes in primary liver carcinoma. TCRdb itself ran the multiplex PCR reads through MiXCR, one entry per CDR3 protein. The data show tens of thousands of distinct CDR3 sequences, roughly 70% seen once. Input material: liver tumor tissue from sampling region 5. Receptors were obtained from a man aged 35 to 55 with primary liver carcinoma and hepatitis B virus infection. Both conserved end residues are part of each CDR3. The order of the fields is CDR3 DNA, CDR3 protein, clone size, J gene, V gene, D gene. The D gene is left open where the match is weak. Clone sizes are given selectively: once, few, many, or a class where the clone is expanded.

CDR3nt: TGTGCTAGCAGCGTGGGACTAGCGGTTAGCACAGATACGCAGTATTTT; CDR3aa: CASSVGLAVSTDTQYF; abundance: once; j_gene: TRBJ2-3; v_gene: TRBV11-1; d_gene: TRBD2
CDR3nt: TGTACCAGCAGCCCCCCAGGGGGCGACACCAGGGAGCTGTTTTTT; CDR3aa: CTSSPPGGDTRELFF; abundance: .; j_gene: TRBJ2-2; v_gene: TRBV5-5; d_gene: TRBD1
CDR3nt: TGTGCCACCAGTGACACCGGGACTCACTTCCATCCGGATACGCAGTATTTT; CDR3aa: CATSDTGTHFHPDTQYF; abundance: many; j_gene: TRBJ2-3; v_gene: TRBV24-1; d_gene: .
CDR3nt: TGTGCCAGCAGCTTAAGTGAGTTATCGTCGCAATACTTC; CDR3aa: CASSLSELSSQYF; abundance: .; j_gene: TRBJ2-7; v_gene: TRBV11-2; d_gene: .
CDR3nt: TGTGCCAGCAGTTCTGCGACTAGCGGATACAATGAGCGGTTCTTC; CDR3aa: CASSSATSGYNERFF; abundance: .; j_gene: TRBJ2-1; v_gene: TRBV6-6; d_gene: TRBD2
CDR3nt: TGTGCCACCAGTGAAACAGCGGGAGGCGGTGGGGAGCTGTTTTTT; CDR3aa: CATSETAGGGGELFF; abundance: .; j_gene: TRBJ2-2; v_gene: TRBV2; d_gene: TRBD2
CDR3nt: TGCGGCGCCGCCCCGGGACAGCTCACAGATACGCAGTATTTT; CDR3aa: CGAAPGQLTDTQYF; abundance: .; j_gene: TRBJ2-3; v_gene: TRBV29-1; d_gene: TRBD1
CDR3nt: TGTGCCAGGAGCCGAGACGCGGGTCACAGGGAGACCCAGTACTTC; CDR3aa: CARSRDAGHRETQYF; abundance: .; j_gene: TRBJ2-5; v_gene: TRBV14; d_gene: .
CDR3nt: TGTGCCAGTAGTTCGGAGAACTATGACTACACCTTC; CDR3aa: CASSSENYDYTF; abundance: .; j_gene: TRBJ1-2; v_gene: TRBV12-3/TRBV12-4; d_gene: .
CDR3nt: TGTACCAGCAGCTTTAGCGGCCACAATGAGCAGTTCTTC; CDR3aa: CTSSFSGHNEQFF; abundance: few; j_gene: TRBJ2-1; v_gene: TRBV7-9; d_gene: .
CDR3nt: TGTGCCAGCAGTCTCGGACAGGCACTGTTTTTT; CDR3aa: CASSLGQALFF; abundance: few; j_gene: TRBJ2-2; v_gene: TRBV13; d_gene: TRBD1
CDR3nt: TGTGCCATCAGACGCATTGCCGGACAGGGGACAGGGGATACGCAGTATTTT; CDR3aa: CAIRRIAGQGTGDTQYF; abundance: .; j_gene: TRBJ2-3; v_gene: TRBV10-3; d_gene: TRBD1
CDR3nt: TGTGCCAGCAGTCTAGAGGCGGGAGAAACAGATACGCCGTATTTT; CDR3aa: CASSLEAGETDTPYF; abundance: .; j_gene: TRBJ2-3; v_gene: TRBV28; d_gene: TRBD2
CDR3nt: TGTGCCAGCAGCTCCGGACGTCTGACCGGTAATGAAAAACTGTTTTTT; CDR3aa: CASSSGRLTGNEKLFF; abundance: .; j_gene: TRBJ1-4; v_gene: TRBV7-2; d_gene: .
CDR3nt: TGTGCCAGCAGTTACTCGACTAGCGGGATCACAGATACGCAGTGTTTT; CDR3aa: CASSYSTSGITDTQCF; abundance: .; j_gene: TRBJ2-3; v_gene: TRBV6-6; d_gene: TRBD2
CDR3nt: TGCAGTGCTAGAGAGGGGGCAGGGATCTACAATGAGCAGTTCTTC; CDR3aa: CSAREGAGIYNEQFF; abundance: .; j_gene: TRBJ2-1; v_gene: TRBV20-1; d_gene: .
CDR3nt: TGCAGCGTCGCAGCAAGGGCCCAAATGAATACTGAAGCTTTCTTT; CDR3aa: CSVAARAQMNTEAFF; abundance: .; j_gene: TRBJ1-1; v_gene: TRBV29-1; d_gene: .
CDR3nt: TGCAGCGTCCGGACTAGTGGGGCCCGCACAGATATGCAGTATTTT; CDR3aa: CSVRTSGARTDMQYF; abundance: once; j_gene: TRBJ2-3; v_gene: TRBV29-1; d_gene: TRBD2
CDR3nt: TGTGCCAGCAGCCCATCCCGGGGGACAGATACGCAGTATTTT; CDR3aa: CASSPSRGTDTQYF; abundance: .; j_gene: TRBJ2-3; v_gene: TRBV6-5; d_gene: .
CDR3nt: TGCGCCAACAGTCGTGGTAACTCTGGAAACACCATATATTTT; CDR3aa: CANSRGNSGNTIYF; abundance: .; j_gene: TRBJ1-3; v_gene: TRBV4-1; d_gene: .
CDR3nt: TGTGCCAGCAGTTTGGGGTCAGGGGGGGAATACGAACAGTACTTC; CDR3aa: CASSLGSGGEYEQYF; abundance: .; j_gene: TRBJ2-7; v_gene: TRBV28; d_gene: .
CDR3nt: TGTGTCAGCAGTTTCGGGGGAACCTCCCGCAATGAGCAGTTCTTC; CDR3aa: CVSSFGGTSRNEQFF; abundance: .; j_gene: TRBJ2-1; v_gene: TRBV12-3/TRBV12-4; d_gene: .
CDR3nt: TGCAGCGTTGAAGGGACTAGCCGGACCCGGGAGCTGTTTTTT; CDR3aa: CSVEGTSRTRELFF; abundance: .; j_gene: TRBJ2-2; v_gene: TRBV29-1; d_gene: TRBD2
CDR3nt: TGTGCCAGCAGCTCCATCCTCTGGACACCTCGCAGCGGGAGGGGTAGGGGCACAGATACGCAGTATTTT; CDR3aa: CASSSILWTPRSGRGRGTDTQYF; abundance: many; j_gene: TRBJ2-3; v_gene: TRBV5-6; d_gene: TRBD2
CDR3nt: TGTGCCAGCAGGGGGTCCTACGAGCAGTACTTC; CDR3aa: CASRGSYEQYF; abundance: .; j_gene: TRBJ2-7; v_gene: TRBV2; d_gene: .
CDR3nt: TGTGCCAGCAATATCGTGGCCCTGGGCGAGCAGTACTTC; CDR3aa: CASNIVALGEQYF; abundance: many; j_gene: TRBJ2-7; v_gene: TRBV28; d_gene: .
CDR3nt: TGTGCCGGCGGCACCGGACGGCCTCCCGAGCCCCAGTATTTT; CDR3aa: CAGGTGRPPEPQYF; abundance: .; j_gene: TRBJ2-3; v_gene: TRBV11-2; d_gene: .
CDR3nt: TGTGCCAGCAGAAGAACAGGGGGACCTGAAGCTTTCTTT; CDR3aa: CASRRTGGPEAFF; abundance: once; j_gene: TRBJ1-1; v_gene: TRBV6-5; d_gene: TRBD1
CDR3nt: TGTGTCAGCAGACCCTTCCCGGGACAGGGTTCACCCCTCCACTTT; CDR3aa: CVSRPFPGQGSPLHF; abundance: .; j_gene: TRBJ1-6; v_gene: TRBV12-3/TRBV12-4; d_gene: TRBD1
CDR3nt: TGTGCCAGTAGTATGCTCCGGCCCCTCCAAGAGACCCAGTACTTC; CDR3aa: CASSMLRPLQETQYF; abundance: .; j_gene: TRBJ2-5; v_gene: TRBV28; d_gene: .
CDR3nt: TGCAGCTTTATAACAGGGGGCAGTCCCTACGAGCGGTACTTC; CDR3aa: CSFITGGSPYERYF; abundance: .; j_gene: TRBJ2-7; v_gene: TRBV29-1; d_gene: TRBD1
CDR3nt: TGTGCCACTATTGGACTAACGGGAGTTTATAAGTCCTACGAACAGTACTTC; CDR3aa: CATIGLTGVYKSYEQYF; abundance: .; j_gene: TRBJ2-7; v_gene: TRBV4-2; d_gene: .
CDR3nt: TGCGCCAGCAGCTTGGAATGGGGGGCGGTGGAGACCCAGTACTTC; CDR3aa: CASSLEWGAVETQYF; abundance: many; j_gene: TRBJ2-5; v_gene: TRBV5-1; d_gene: .
CDR3nt: TGTGGCAGTAGTTACAGCGGTGGCGACGAGCAGTACTTC; CDR3aa: CGSSYSGGDEQYF; abundance: .; j_gene: TRBJ2-7; v_gene: TRBV6-5; d_gene: .
CDR3nt: TGTGCCAGCAGGGAATACAGGAGCTCCTACGAGCAGTACTTC; CDR3aa: CASREYRSSYEQYF; abundance: .; j_gene: TRBJ2-7; v_gene: TRBV6-5; d_gene: .
CDR3nt: TGTGCTAGCAGCACCTATAGCGCCGGGGAGCTGTCTTTT; CDR3aa: CASSTYSAGELSF; abundance: once; j_gene: TRBJ2-2; v_gene: TRBV5-4; d_gene: .
CDR3nt: TGTGCCAGAAGATTCGGGGCGGTGGGCAGTGAGCAGTTCTTC; CDR3aa: CARRFGAVGSEQFF; abundance: .; j_gene: TRBJ2-1; v_gene: TRBV5-6; d_gene: .
CDR3nt: TGTACCAGCGGAGAGAGGGACATCACCTATGGCTACACCTTC; CDR3aa: CTSGERDITYGYTF; abundance: .; j_gene: TRBJ1-2; v_gene: TRBV11-2; d_gene: .
CDR3nt: TGCAGTGCTAGATTTCACTATGAGCAGTTCTTC; CDR3aa: CSARFHYEQFF; abundance: once; j_gene: TRBJ2-1; v_gene: TRBV20-1; d_gene: .
CDR3nt: TGTGCCAGCAGTACGTCAAAGGGGAGCAATCAGCCCCAGCATTTT; CDR3aa: CASSTSKGSNQPQHF; abundance: many; j_gene: TRBJ1-5; v_gene: TRBV6-5; d_gene: .
CDR3nt: TGTGCCAGCAGCACTGACCGGGACAGGGGAATTTTCGACACTGAAGCTTTCTTT; CDR3aa: CASSTDRDRGIFDTEAFF; abundance: .; j_gene: TRBJ1-1; v_gene: TRBV4-2; d_gene: TRBD1
CDR3nt: TGTGCCAGCAGCCAATACTACACCGGGGAGCTGTTTTTT; CDR3aa: CASSQYYTGELFF; abundance: many; j_gene: TRBJ2-2; v_gene: TRBV14; d_gene: .
CDR3nt: TGTGCCAACAGGCAGAGCATGAACACTGGAGCTTTCTTT; CDR3aa: CANRQSMNTGAFF; abundance: .; j_gene: TRBJ1-1; v_gene: TRBV6-6; d_gene: .
CDR3nt: TGCAGCGTCAACGCGGTAGGCACAGATACGCAGTATTTT; CDR3aa: CSVNAVGTDTQYF; abundance: medium-sized; j_gene: TRBJ2-3; v_gene: TRBV29-1; d_gene: .
CDR3nt: TGCGCCGGCAGCCAAGATTTCCGGGCCCAAGAGACCCAGTACTTC; CDR3aa: CAGSQDFRAQETQYF; abundance: .; j_gene: TRBJ2-5; v_gene: TRBV4-2; d_gene: .
CDR3nt: TGCGCCAGCAACTCCTCCCCAGGGGCGGTCGGGGAGCTGTTTTTT; CDR3aa: CASNSSPGAVGELFF; abundance: many; j_gene: TRBJ2-2; v_gene: TRBV5-1; d_gene: .
CDR3nt: TGCGCCAGCAATGCCTCTGGGGCCTACGAGCAGTACTTC; CDR3aa: CASNASGAYEQYF; abundance: once; j_gene: TRBJ2-7; v_gene: TRBV10-1; d_gene: .
CDR3nt: TGTGCCAGCAGTCACGAAGCGGGAACAAGCTCCTACAATGAGCAGTTCTTC; CDR3aa: CASSHEAGTSSYNEQFF; abundance: few; j_gene: TRBJ2-1; v_gene: TRBV5-4; d_gene: TRBD2
CDR3nt: TGTGCCAGCAGCCATCGGGACAGGGTCTACAATGAGCAGTTCTTC; CDR3aa: CASSHRDRVYNEQFF; abundance: many; j_gene: TRBJ2-1; v_gene: TRBV14; d_gene: TRBD1
CDR3nt: TGTACCAGCAGGAGACATCTCCAAGAGACCCAGTATTTC; CDR3aa: CTSRRHLQETQYF; abundance: once; j_gene: TRBJ2-5; v_gene: TRBV6-1; d_gene: .
CDR3nt: TGTGCCAGCAGCCTCTCCTACCGGGGTCCCATGAAACAGGTTCGCTCCTACAATAGGCAGTTCTTC; CDR3aa: CASSLSYRGPMKQVRSYNRQFF; abundance: .; j_gene: TRBJ2-1; v_gene: TRBV11-2; d_gene: .
CDR3nt: TGTGCCAGCAGCCGCGGGGATACGCAGTATTTT; CDR3aa: CASSRGDTQYF; abundance: few; j_gene: TRBJ2-3; v_gene: TRBV7-6; d_gene: .
CDR3nt: TGTGCCAGCGCGACGACAGGGGCCGGGGAGCTGTTTTTT; CDR3aa: CASATTGAGELFF; abundance: many; j_gene: TRBJ2-2; v_gene: TRBV14; d_gene: TRBD1
CDR3nt: TGTCCCAGCAGCTTGGTGGCGCTAGCAGGAACCGGGGAGCTGTTTTTT; CDR3aa: CPSSLVALAGTGELFF; abundance: .; j_gene: TRBJ2-2; v_gene: TRBV11-2; d_gene: .
CDR3nt: TGTGCCAGCACCGCGGGACTAGCAGAAAGCTCCTACAATGAGCAGTTCTTC; CDR3aa: CASTAGLAESSYNEQFF; abundance: few; j_gene: TRBJ2-1; v_gene: TRBV2; d_gene: TRBD2